Listed below are T cell receptor beta chains from one sample, sequenced in a study of blood T cell repertoires in COVID-19. The repertoire was sequenced with immunoSEQ multiplex PCR; TCRdb's copy has only in-frame clones and lacks some. The repertoire holds under 95,000 clones, 82% seen once, with more than 1% in the top ten. The sample taken for sequencing was peripheral blood. Receptors were obtained from a woman of 80 years or more with acute or convalescent COVID-19. CDR3s include the opening cysteine and the closing phenylalanine or tryptophan. The D gene is left open where the match is weak. Where a row states a size, it is once, few, many or the class of an expanded clone; other rows omit it.

j_gene: TRBJ1-5
abundance: -
d_gene: -
v_gene: TRBV5-5
CDR3aa: CASSLEQNLNQPQHF
CDR3nt: TGTGCCAGCAGCTTGGAACAGAATCTCAATCAGCCCCAGCATTTT

j_gene: TRBJ2-5
abundance: -
d_gene: -
v_gene: TRBV12-3/TRBV12-4
CDR3aa: CASSWGGRETQYF
CDR3nt: TGTGCCAGCAGCTGGGGGGGGCGGGAGACCCAGTACTTC

j_gene: TRBJ2-3
abundance: -
d_gene: -
v_gene: TRBV7-2
CDR3aa: CAAGGSTDTQYF
CDR3nt: TGTGCCGCGGGCGGGAGCACAGATACGCAGTATTTT

j_gene: TRBJ2-1
abundance: -
d_gene: -
v_gene: TRBV24-1
CDR3aa: CATSGGGNYNEQFF
CDR3nt: TGTGCCACCAGTGGGGGAGGAAACTACAATGAGCAGTTCTTC

j_gene: TRBJ2-7
abundance: few
d_gene: -
v_gene: TRBV19
CDR3aa: CASSYGDPTYEQYF
CDR3nt: TGTGCCAGTAGTTACGGGGATCCAACCTACGAGCAGTACTTC

j_gene: TRBJ1-2
abundance: many
d_gene: TRBD1
v_gene: TRBV5-4
CDR3aa: CASSPNLGQGEGYTF
CDR3nt: TGTGCCAGCAGCCCGAACCTGGGACAGGGGGAAGGCTACACCTTC

j_gene: TRBJ2-1
abundance: few
d_gene: TRBD1
v_gene: TRBV2
CDR3aa: CASSPDRGYSNEQFF
CDR3nt: TGTGCCAGCAGCCCAGACAGGGGCTATTCCAATGAGCAGTTCTTC

j_gene: TRBJ2-7
abundance: -
d_gene: -
v_gene: TRBV28
CDR3aa: CASSPGHSTYEQYF
CDR3nt: TGTGCCAGCAGTCCAGGACACAGTACCTACGAGCAGTACTTC

j_gene: TRBJ2-7
abundance: -
d_gene: TRBD2
v_gene: TRBV10-3
CDR3aa: CAISESWTSGGASEQYF
CDR3nt: TGTGCCATCAGTGAGTCTTGGACTAGCGGGGGGGCCAGTGAGCAGTACTTC

j_gene: TRBJ2-1
abundance: -
d_gene: -
v_gene: TRBV25-1
CDR3aa: CASSGVETDKPNEQFF
CDR3nt: TGTGCCAGCAGTGGGGTGGAGACAGATAAACCCAATGAGCAGTTCTTC

j_gene: TRBJ2-7
abundance: -
d_gene: TRBD2
v_gene: TRBV5-8
CDR3aa: CASSSTWQGGGYYEQYF
CDR3nt: TGTGCCAGCAGCTCGACCTGGCAGGGCGGGGGGTACTACGAGCAGTACTTC

j_gene: TRBJ2-7
abundance: -
d_gene: -
v_gene: TRBV2
CDR3aa: CASNYGTPYEQYF
CDR3nt: TGTGCCAGCAATTACGGGACACCCTACGAGCAGTACTTC

j_gene: TRBJ1-2
abundance: -
d_gene: TRBD1
v_gene: TRBV10-3
CDR3aa: CAIRLTGEGGYTF
CDR3nt: TGTGCCATCAGGCTGACAGGGGAAGGGGGCTACACCTTC

j_gene: TRBJ2-5
abundance: -
d_gene: TRBD2
v_gene: TRBV18
CDR3aa: CASSPSPLAGETQYF
CDR3nt: TGTGCCAGCTCACCATCCCCACTAGCGGGAGAGACCCAGTACTTC

j_gene: TRBJ2-7
abundance: -
d_gene: TRBD1
v_gene: TRBV5-4
CDR3aa: CASSSGQGAYYEQYF
CDR3nt: TGTGCCAGCAGCTCGGGACAGGGGGCTTACTACGAGCAGTACTTC

j_gene: TRBJ2-7
abundance: -
d_gene: -
v_gene: TRBV15
CDR3aa: CATSTRAPSYEQYF
CDR3nt: TGTGCCACCAGCACCAGGGCCCCCTCCTACGAGCAGTACTTC

j_gene: TRBJ2-7
abundance: -
d_gene: -
v_gene: TRBV11-2
CDR3aa: CASSPGSGPYEQYF
CDR3nt: TGTGCCAGCAGCCCGGGAAGCGGGCCCTACGAGCAGTACTTC

j_gene: TRBJ2-1
abundance: -
d_gene: TRBD2
v_gene: TRBV4-2
CDR3aa: CASSQGAGGLNEQFF
CDR3nt: TGTGCCAGCAGCCAAGGAGCGGGGGGGCTCAATGAGCAGTTCTTC

j_gene: TRBJ1-6
abundance: -
d_gene: -
v_gene: TRBV7-9
CDR3aa: CASSLEPGHATHSPLHF
CDR3nt: TGTGCCAGCAGCTTAGAGCCTGGACACGCAACGCATTCACCCCTCCACTTT

j_gene: TRBJ1-6
abundance: -
d_gene: -
v_gene: TRBV9
CDR3aa: CASSVGEGYNSPLHF
CDR3nt: TGTGCCAGCAGCGTAGGGGAGGGCTATAATTCACCCCTCCACTTT

j_gene: TRBJ1-1
abundance: -
d_gene: -
v_gene: TRBV5-1
CDR3aa: CASSQQGIGSEAFF
CDR3nt: TGCGCCAGCAGCCAACAGGGAATTGGGTCTGAAGCTTTCTTT

j_gene: TRBJ2-2
abundance: -
d_gene: TRBD2
v_gene: TRBV5-6
CDR3aa: CASSRSGRRAGELFF
CDR3nt: TGTGCCAGCAGCCGGAGCGGGAGACGGGCCGGGGAGCTGTTTTTT

j_gene: TRBJ2-2
abundance: -
d_gene: -
v_gene: TRBV7-2
CDR3aa: CASSLTGTGELFF
CDR3nt: TGTGCCAGCAGCCTTACAGGGACCGGGGAGCTGTTTTTT

j_gene: TRBJ2-1
abundance: -
d_gene: -
v_gene: TRBV24-1
CDR3aa: CATSDRGHMNEQFF
CDR3nt: TGTGCCACCAGTGACAGGGGACATATGAATGAGCAGTTCTTC

j_gene: TRBJ1-2
abundance: -
d_gene: TRBD1
v_gene: TRBV19
CDR3aa: CASSDTGAAGGYTF
CDR3nt: TGTGCCAGTAGTGACACAGGGGCGGCGGGGGGCTACACCTTC

j_gene: TRBJ1-2
abundance: -
d_gene: TRBD1
v_gene: TRBV7-8
CDR3aa: CASSSKGTGQANYGYTF
CDR3nt: TGTGCCAGCAGCTCAAAAGGGACGGGACAGGCTAACTATGGCTACACCTTC

j_gene: TRBJ1-1
abundance: -
d_gene: -
v_gene: TRBV21-1
CDR3aa: CASSKADDRSSLNTEAFF
CDR3nt: TGTGCCAGCAGCAAAGCGGATGACAGGTCCTCCCTGAACACTGAAGCTTTCTTT

j_gene: TRBJ1-1
abundance: -
d_gene: -
v_gene: TRBV3-1/TRBV3-2
CDR3aa: CASRIGGGEAFF
CDR3nt: TGTGCCAGTAGAATAGGAGGTGGTGAAGCTTTCTTT

j_gene: TRBJ2-1
abundance: -
d_gene: TRBD1
v_gene: TRBV6-5
CDR3aa: CASMAREGAYNEQFF
CDR3nt: TGTGCCAGCATGGCACGCGAGGGGGCTTACAATGAGCAGTTCTTC

j_gene: TRBJ2-7
abundance: -
d_gene: TRBD2
v_gene: TRBV27
CDR3aa: CASSRLAGAGEQYF
CDR3nt: TGTGCCAGCAGTCGACTAGCGGGAGCGGGGGAGCAGTACTTC

j_gene: TRBJ1-2
abundance: -
d_gene: -
v_gene: TRBV3-1/TRBV3-2
CDR3aa: CASSQGQGGYTF
CDR3nt: TGTGCCAGCAGCCAAGGCCAGGGTGGATACACCTTC

j_gene: TRBJ1-1
abundance: -
d_gene: -
v_gene: TRBV5-6
CDR3aa: CASSLQGRNTEAFF
CDR3nt: TGTGCCAGCAGCTTGCAGGGCCGGAACACTGAAGCTTTCTTT

j_gene: TRBJ1-2
abundance: -
d_gene: -
v_gene: TRBV5-1
CDR3aa: CASSETGKLYGYTF
CDR3nt: TGCGCCAGCAGCGAAACAGGGAAACTTTATGGCTACACCTTC

j_gene: TRBJ1-3
abundance: -
d_gene: -
v_gene: TRBV5-1
CDR3aa: CASSLDSLLSGNTIYF
CDR3nt: TGCGCCAGCAGCTTGGACAGCCTACTCTCTGGAAACACCATATATTTT

j_gene: TRBJ1-1
abundance: once
d_gene: -
v_gene: TRBV5-6
CDR3aa: CASFRARRNTEAFF
CDR3nt: TGTGCCAGCTTCAGGGCCCGAAGAAACACTGAAGCTTTCTTT

j_gene: TRBJ2-1
abundance: -
d_gene: -
v_gene: TRBV5-4
CDR3aa: CASMDSQAYNEQFF
CDR3nt: TGTGCCAGCATGGACAGCCAAGCCTACAATGAGCAGTTCTTC

j_gene: TRBJ2-6
abundance: -
d_gene: TRBD1
v_gene: TRBV10-3
CDR3aa: CATHEPGQGPPGANVLTF
CDR3nt: TGTGCCACGCACGAACCGGGACAGGGGCCCCCCGGGGCCAACGTCCTGACTTTC

j_gene: TRBJ2-2
abundance: -
d_gene: -
v_gene: TRBV5-1
CDR3aa: CASSLISGSNTGELFF
CDR3nt: TGCGCCAGCAGCTTGATTTCAGGGTCGAACACCGGGGAGCTGTTTTTT

j_gene: TRBJ1-2
abundance: -
d_gene: -
v_gene: TRBV7-9
CDR3aa: CASSFDSNYGYTF
CDR3nt: TGTGCCAGCAGCTTTGACAGCAACTATGGCTACACCTTC

j_gene: TRBJ2-7
abundance: -
d_gene: -
v_gene: TRBV10-3
CDR3aa: CATGSGLSGQYF
CDR3nt: TGTGCCACGGGATCGGGCCTATCAGGGCAGTACTTC

j_gene: TRBJ1-2
abundance: -
d_gene: TRBD1
v_gene: TRBV10-1
CDR3aa: CASSDPGQGFYGYTF
CDR3nt: TGCGCCAGCAGTGACCCGGGACAGGGTTTCTATGGCTACACCTTC

j_gene: TRBJ2-6
abundance: once
d_gene: TRBD2
v_gene: TRBV11-2
CDR3aa: CASSSIGTSGPSGANVLTF
CDR3nt: TGTGCCAGCAGCTCCATTGGGACTAGCGGGCCCTCCGGGGCCAACGTCCTGACTTTC

j_gene: TRBJ1-4
abundance: -
d_gene: TRBD1
v_gene: TRBV20-1
CDR3aa: CSASRVQGEKLFF
CDR3nt: TGCAGTGCTAGTCGTGTACAGGGGGAAAAACTGTTTTTT

j_gene: TRBJ1-2
abundance: -
d_gene: TRBD1
v_gene: TRBV7-8
CDR3aa: CASSTDREYGYTF
CDR3nt: TGTGCCAGCAGCACGGACAGGGAGTATGGCTACACCTTC

j_gene: TRBJ2-4
abundance: -
d_gene: TRBD2
v_gene: TRBV6-5
CDR3aa: CASLGGADIQYF
CDR3nt: TGTGCCAGCCTCGGGGGGGCGGACATTCAGTACTTC

j_gene: TRBJ1-1
abundance: few
d_gene: -
v_gene: TRBV19
CDR3aa: CASISSGLSIEAFF
CDR3nt: TGTGCCAGTATTAGTTCGGGACTTAGCATAGAAGCTTTCTTT

j_gene: TRBJ2-1
abundance: -
d_gene: TRBD2
v_gene: TRBV4-2
CDR3aa: CASSPLTSGGAKGNEQFF
CDR3nt: TGTGCCAGCAGTCCTCTGACTAGCGGGGGGGCGAAGGGCAATGAGCAGTTCTTC

j_gene: TRBJ2-1
abundance: -
d_gene: -
v_gene: TRBV2
CDR3aa: CASSEVLGAEFF
CDR3nt: TGTGCCAGCAGTGAAGTTTTGGGGGCCGAGTTCTTC